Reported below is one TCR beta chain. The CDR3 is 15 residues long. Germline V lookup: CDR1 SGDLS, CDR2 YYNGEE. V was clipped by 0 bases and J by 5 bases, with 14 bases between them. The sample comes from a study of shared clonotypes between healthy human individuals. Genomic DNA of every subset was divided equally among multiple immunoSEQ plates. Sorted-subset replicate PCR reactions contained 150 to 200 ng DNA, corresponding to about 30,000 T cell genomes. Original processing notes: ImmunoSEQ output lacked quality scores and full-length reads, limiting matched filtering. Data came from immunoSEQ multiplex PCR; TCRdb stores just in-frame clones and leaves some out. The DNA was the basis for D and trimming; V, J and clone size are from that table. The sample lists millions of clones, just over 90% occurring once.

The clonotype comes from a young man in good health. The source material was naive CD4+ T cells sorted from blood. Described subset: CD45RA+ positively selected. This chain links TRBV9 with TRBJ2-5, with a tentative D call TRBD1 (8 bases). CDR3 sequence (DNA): TGTGCCAGCAGCGTAGCCCCACAGGGGGGGGAGACCCAGTACTTC. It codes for CASSVAPQGGETQYF.